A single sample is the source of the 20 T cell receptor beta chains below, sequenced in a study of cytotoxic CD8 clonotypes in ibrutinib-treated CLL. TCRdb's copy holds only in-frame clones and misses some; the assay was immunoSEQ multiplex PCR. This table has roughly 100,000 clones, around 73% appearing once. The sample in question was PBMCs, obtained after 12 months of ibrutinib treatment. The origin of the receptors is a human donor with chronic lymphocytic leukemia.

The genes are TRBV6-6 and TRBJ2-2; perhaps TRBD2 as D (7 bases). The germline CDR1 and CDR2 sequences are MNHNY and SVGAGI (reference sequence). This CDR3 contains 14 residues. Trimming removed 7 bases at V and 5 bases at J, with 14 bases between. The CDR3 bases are TGTGCCAGCATCTCCGGGGGGCGAACCGGGGAGCTGTTTTTT. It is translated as CASISGGRTGELFF.

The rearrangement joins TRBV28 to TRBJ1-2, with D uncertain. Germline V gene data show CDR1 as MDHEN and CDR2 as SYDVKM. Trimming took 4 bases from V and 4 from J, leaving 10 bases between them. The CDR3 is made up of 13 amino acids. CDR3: CASSWDRTYGYTF. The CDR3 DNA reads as TGTGCCAGCAGTTGGGATCGGACCTATGGCTACACCTTC.

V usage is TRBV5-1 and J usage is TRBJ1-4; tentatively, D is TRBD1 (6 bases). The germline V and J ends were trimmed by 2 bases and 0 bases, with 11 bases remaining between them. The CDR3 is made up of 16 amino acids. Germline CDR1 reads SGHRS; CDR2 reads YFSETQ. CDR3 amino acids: CASSLQGGATNEKLFF. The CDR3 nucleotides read TGCGCCAGCAGCTTACAGGGAGGTGCAACTAATGAAAAACTGTTTTTT.

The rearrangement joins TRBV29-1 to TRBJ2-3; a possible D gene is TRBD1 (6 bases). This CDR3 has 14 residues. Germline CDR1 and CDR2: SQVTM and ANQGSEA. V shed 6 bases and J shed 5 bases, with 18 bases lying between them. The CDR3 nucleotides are TGCAGCGTGGGTCGACAGGTCAATGGAGATACGCAGTATTTT. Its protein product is CSVGRQVNGDTQYF.

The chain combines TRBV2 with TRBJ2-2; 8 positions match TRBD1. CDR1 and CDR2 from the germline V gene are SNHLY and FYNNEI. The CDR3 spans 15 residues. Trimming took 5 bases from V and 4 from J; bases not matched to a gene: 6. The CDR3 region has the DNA TGTGCCAGCAGTTTTCGGACAGGGAGCACCGGGGAGCTGTTTTTT. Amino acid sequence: CASSFRTGSTGELFF.

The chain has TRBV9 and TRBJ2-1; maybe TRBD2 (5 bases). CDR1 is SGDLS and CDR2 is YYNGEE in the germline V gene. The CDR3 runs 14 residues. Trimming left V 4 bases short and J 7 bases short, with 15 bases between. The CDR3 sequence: CASSTSGKKNEQFF. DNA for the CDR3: TGTGCCAGCAGCACATCCGGGAAAAAAAATGAGCAGTTCTTC.

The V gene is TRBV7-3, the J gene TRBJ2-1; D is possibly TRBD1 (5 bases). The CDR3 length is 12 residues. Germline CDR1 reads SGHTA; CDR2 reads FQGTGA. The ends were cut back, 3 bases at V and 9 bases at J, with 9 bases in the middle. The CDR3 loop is CASSFGQGEQFF. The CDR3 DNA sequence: TGTGCCAGCAGCTTTGGGCAGGGTGAGCAGTTCTTC.

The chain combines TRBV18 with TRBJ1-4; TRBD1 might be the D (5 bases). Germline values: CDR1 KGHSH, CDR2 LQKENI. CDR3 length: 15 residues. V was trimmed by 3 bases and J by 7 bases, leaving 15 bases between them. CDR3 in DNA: TGTGCCAGCTCACCCGAGAAGGGGAGGAGTGAAAAACTGTTTTTT. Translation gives CASSPEKGRSEKLFF.

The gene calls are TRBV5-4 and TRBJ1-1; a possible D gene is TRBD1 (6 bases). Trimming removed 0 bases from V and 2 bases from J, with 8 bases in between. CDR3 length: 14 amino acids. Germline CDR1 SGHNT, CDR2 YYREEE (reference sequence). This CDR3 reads CASSLVRGNTEAFF. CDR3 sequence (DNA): TGTGCCAGCAGCTTGGTCAGGGGAAACACTGAAGCTTTCTTT.

This chain's CDR3 is CASSSLYNSPLHF. The CDR3 nucleotides read TGTGCCAGCAGCTCTCTTTATAATTCACCCCTCCACTTT. The chain is built from TRBV28 and TRBJ1-6; D not resolved. This CDR3 spans 13 amino acids. Looked up from germline, CDR1 is MDHEN and CDR2 is SYDVKM. The V end lost 6 bases, the J end lost 4 bases, and 7 bases lay between the germline ends. Together with reference TRBV28 and TRBJ1-6, the CDR3 gives the full variable domain: DVKVTQSSRYLVKRTGEKVFLECVQDMDHENMFWYRQDPGLGLRLIYFSYDVKMKEKGDIPEGYSVSREKKERFSLILESASTNQTSMYLCASSSLYNSPLHFGNGTRLTVT.

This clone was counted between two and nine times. CDR3 loop: CATKGLSGANVLTF. The DNA of the CDR3 is TGTGCCACCAAAGGGCTTTCTGGGGCCAACGTCCTGACTTTC. This chain links TRBV19 with TRBJ2-6; D is undetermined. The V end was cut by 10 bases, the J end by 1 base, with 11 bases between. CDR3 length: 14 amino acids. The germline CDR1 and CDR2 sequences are LNHDA and SQIVND (reference sequence).

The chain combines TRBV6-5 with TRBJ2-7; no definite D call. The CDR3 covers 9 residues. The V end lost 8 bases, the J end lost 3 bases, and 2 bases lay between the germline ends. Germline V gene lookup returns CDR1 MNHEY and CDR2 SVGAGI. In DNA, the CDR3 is TGTGCCAGCGACTACGAGCAGTACTTC. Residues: CASDYEQYF.

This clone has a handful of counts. The CDR3 DNA reads TGTGCCAGTAGTCCCTCTGGTACAGGGCAGTACTTC. Translated: CASSPSGTGQYF. V is TRBV19 and J is TRBJ2-7; tentatively, D is TRBD1 (5 bases). Germline values: CDR1 LNHDA, CDR2 SQIVND (reference sequence). The CDR3 has 12 amino acids. Trimming removed 5 bases at V and 9 bases at J, with 14 bases between.

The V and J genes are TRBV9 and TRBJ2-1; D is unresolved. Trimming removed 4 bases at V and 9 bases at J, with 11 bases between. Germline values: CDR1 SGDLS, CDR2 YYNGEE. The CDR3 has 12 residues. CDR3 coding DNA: TGTGCCAGCAGCCAGCTTTTGGGTGAGCAGTTCTTC. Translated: CASSQLLGEQFF.

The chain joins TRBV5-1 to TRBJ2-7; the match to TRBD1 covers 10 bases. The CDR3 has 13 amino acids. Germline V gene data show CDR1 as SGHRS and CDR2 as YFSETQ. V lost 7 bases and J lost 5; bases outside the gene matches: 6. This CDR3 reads CASLRDRGHEQYF. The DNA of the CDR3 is TGCGCCAGCCTCCGGGACAGGGGCCACGAGCAGTACTTC.

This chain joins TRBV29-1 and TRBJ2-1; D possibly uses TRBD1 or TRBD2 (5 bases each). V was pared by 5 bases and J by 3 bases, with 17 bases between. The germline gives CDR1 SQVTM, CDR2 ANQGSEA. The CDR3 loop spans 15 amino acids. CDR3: CSVIRGGRDYNEQFF. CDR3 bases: TGCAGCGTTATCCGTGGGGGACGGGACTACAATGAGCAGTTCTTC.

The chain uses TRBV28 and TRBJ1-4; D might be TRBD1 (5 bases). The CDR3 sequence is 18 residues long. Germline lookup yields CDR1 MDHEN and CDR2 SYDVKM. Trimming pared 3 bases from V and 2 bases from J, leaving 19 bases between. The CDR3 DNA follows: TGTGCCAGCAGTTTCCGGGGCCAGGTACCTCTCACTAATGAAAAACTGTTTTTT. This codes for CASSFRGQVPLTNEKLFF.

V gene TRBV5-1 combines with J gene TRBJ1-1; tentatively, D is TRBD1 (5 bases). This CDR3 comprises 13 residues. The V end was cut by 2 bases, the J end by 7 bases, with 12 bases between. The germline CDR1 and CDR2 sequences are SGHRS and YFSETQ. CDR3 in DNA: TGCGCCAGCAGCTTCCGGGACCACGGTGAAGCTTTCTTT. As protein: CASSFRDHGEAFF.

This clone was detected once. The CDR3 sequence is CASSSDRAYGNTIYF. CDR3 nucleotides: TGTGCCAGCAGCTCTGACAGGGCCTATGGAAACACCATATATTTT. The V gene is TRBV11-3, the J gene TRBJ1-3, with 7 positions matching TRBD1. CDR1 is SGHNT, CDR2 YENEEA, per germline. Losses at the gene ends were 4 bases for V and 3 bases for J; bases not matched to a gene: 6. CDR3 length: 15 amino acids. Looking up the rest from reference TRBV11-3 and TRBJ1-3 gives the full variable domain: EAGVVQSPRYKIIEKKQPVAFWCNPISGHNTLYWYLQNLGQGPELLIRYENEEAVDDSQLPKDRFSAERLKGVDSTLKIQPAELGDSAVYLCASSSDRAYGNTIYFGEGSWLTVV.

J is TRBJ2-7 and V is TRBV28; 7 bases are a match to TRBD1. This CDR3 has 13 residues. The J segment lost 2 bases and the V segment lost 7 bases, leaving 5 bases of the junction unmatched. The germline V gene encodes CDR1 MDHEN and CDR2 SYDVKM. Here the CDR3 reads CASKVGTAYEQYF. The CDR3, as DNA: TGTGCCAGCAAAGTCGGGACAGCCTACGAGCAGTACTTC.